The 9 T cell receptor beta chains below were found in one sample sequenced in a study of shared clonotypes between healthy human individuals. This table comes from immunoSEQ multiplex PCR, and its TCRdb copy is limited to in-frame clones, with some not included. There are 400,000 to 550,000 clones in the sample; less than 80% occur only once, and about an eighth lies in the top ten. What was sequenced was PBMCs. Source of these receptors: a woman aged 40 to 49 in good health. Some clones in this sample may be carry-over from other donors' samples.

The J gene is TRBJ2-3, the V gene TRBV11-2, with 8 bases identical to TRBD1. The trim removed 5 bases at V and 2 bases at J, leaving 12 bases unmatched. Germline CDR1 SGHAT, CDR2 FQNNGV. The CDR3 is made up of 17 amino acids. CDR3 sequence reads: CASSNIRDRKNTDTQYF. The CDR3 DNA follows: TGTGCCAGCAGCAACATCCGGGACAGGAAAAACACAGATACGCAGTATTTT.

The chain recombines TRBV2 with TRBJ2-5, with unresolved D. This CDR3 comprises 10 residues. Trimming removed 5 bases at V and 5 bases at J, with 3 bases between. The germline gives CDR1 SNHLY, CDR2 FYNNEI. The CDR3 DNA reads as TGTGCCAGCAGTACCGAGACCCAGTACTTC. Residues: CASSTETQYF.

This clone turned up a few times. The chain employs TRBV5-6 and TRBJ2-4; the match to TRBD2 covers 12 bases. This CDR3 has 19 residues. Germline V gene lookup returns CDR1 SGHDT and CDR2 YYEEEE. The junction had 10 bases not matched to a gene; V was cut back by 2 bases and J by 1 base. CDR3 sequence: CASSFRLAGEGYAKNIQYF. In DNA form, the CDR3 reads TGTGCCAGCAGCTTTAGACTAGCGGGAGAGGGCTACGCCAAAAACATTCAGTACTTC.

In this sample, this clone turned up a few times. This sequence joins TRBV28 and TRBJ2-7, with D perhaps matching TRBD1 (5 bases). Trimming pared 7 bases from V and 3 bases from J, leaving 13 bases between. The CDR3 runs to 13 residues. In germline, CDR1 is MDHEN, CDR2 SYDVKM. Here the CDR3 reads CASTGRANYEQYF. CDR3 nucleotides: TGTGCCAGCACAGGCAGGGCTAACTACGAGCAGTACTTC.

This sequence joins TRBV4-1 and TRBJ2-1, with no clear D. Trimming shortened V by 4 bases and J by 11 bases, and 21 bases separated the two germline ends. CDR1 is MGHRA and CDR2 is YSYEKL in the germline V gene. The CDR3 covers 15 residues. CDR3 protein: CASSPRVLVPGQQFF. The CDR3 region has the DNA TGCGCCAGCAGCCCTAGAGTTTTAGTCCCAGGACAGCAGTTCTTC.

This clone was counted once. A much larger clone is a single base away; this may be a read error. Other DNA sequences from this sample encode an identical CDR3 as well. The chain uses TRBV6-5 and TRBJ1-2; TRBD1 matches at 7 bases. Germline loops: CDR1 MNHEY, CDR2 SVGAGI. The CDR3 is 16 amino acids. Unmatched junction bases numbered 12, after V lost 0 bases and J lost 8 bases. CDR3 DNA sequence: TGTGCCAGCAGTTACTCCCCAGGGGGAGAATATGACGGCTACACCTTC. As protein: CASSYSPGGEYDGYTF.

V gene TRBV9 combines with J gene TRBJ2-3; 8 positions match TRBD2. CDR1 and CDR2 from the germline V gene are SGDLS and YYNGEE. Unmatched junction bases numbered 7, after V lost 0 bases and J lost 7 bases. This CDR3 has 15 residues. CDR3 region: CASSVESSGTYTQYF. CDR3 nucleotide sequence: TGTGCCAGCAGCGTAGAGAGTAGCGGGACATATACGCAGTATTTT.

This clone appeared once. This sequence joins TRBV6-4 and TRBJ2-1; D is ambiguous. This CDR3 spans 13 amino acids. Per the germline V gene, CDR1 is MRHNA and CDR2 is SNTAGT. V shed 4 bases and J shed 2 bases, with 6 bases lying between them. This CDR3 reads CASSVAPYNEQFF. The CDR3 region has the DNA TGTGCCAGCAGTGTAGCCCCCTACAATGAGCAGTTCTTC.

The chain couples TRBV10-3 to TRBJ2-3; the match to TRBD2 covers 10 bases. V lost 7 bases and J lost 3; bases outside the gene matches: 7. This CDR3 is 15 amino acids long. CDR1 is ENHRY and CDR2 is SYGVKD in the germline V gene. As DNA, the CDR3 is TGTGCCATCAAGACCGGGACTAGCGCTACAGATACGCAGTATTTT. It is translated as CAIKTGTSATDTQYF.